This TCR beta chain was identified during a study of shared clonotypes between healthy human individuals. It was around 190 ng DNA, around 32,000 T cell genomes, that sorted-subset replicate PCRs used. Data came from immunoSEQ multiplex PCR; TCRdb stores just in-frame clones and leaves some out. This sample yields around 980,000 clones, of which about 80% are seen a single time; around 0.6% belongs to the top ten. The study, taken as a whole, reports: Among the subsets, naive ones generally showed larger estimated richness than memory ones. Generation probabilities were higher for clonotypes shared across all four sorted-subset donors than for unshared ones.

This clone was recorded a few times. Its antigen is currently unknown. Other DNA sequences in this specimen translate into the identical CDR3. Trimming shortened V by 4 bases and J by 1 base, and 10 bases separated the two germline ends. Germline CDR1 is SGHNT and CDR2 is YYREEE (reference sequence). This CDR3 has 14 amino acids. The sequence was collected from a man between 18 and 35 years old in good health. Some clones in this sample may be carry-over from other donors' samples. The sequencing input was memory CD4+ T cells from PBMCs. The subset: CD45RA-negative fraction. The V gene is TRBV5-4, the J gene TRBJ2-3; the D gene is possibly TRBD2 (7 bases). DNA for the CDR3: TGTGCCAGCAGCCAAGGGGGGGGCACAGATACGCAGTATTTT. It encodes CASSQGGGTDTQYF.